The clone carrying this T cell receptor (beta chain) has at least ten counts. Its specificity is unknown. RNA transcripts provided the source from which TCR beta CDR3 regions were amplified. The TCR CDR3 was amplified in a first-round RT-PCR using the HTBI primer set. TCRdb analysed the multiplex PCR reads with MiXCR anew, one entry per CDR3 protein. The sample lists a few hundred thousand distinct CDR3 sequences, roughly 19% seen once, with 3.5% to 4% in the top ten. V was shortened by 0 bases and J by 7 bases, with 18 bases between the two germline ends. The germline V gene has CDR1 SGHVS and CDR2 FQNEAQ. CDR3 length equals 16 residues. The source of the sample is a study of T cells in Graves' hyperthyroidism and ophthalmopathy. Study results and caveats: Most clonotypes expanded in thyroid above 0.001 were likewise present in blood.

The clonotype comes from a woman aged 18-30 years with Graves' hyperthyroidism. The sequenced sample was blood. This chain links TRBV7-8 with TRBJ1-2, with D possibly matching TRBD1 (5 bases). The CDR3 sequence: CASSLALGREGFGYTF. DNA of the CDR3: TGTGCCAGCAGCTTAGCGCTTGGCAGGGAAGGTTTTGGCTACACCTTC.